This T cell receptor beta chain derives from a study of blood T cells in healthy people across ages. With a J-beta primer mix and a sample-barcoded 5' primer, a second PCR ran 7 to 11 cycles. TCRdb recomputed calls from the 5' RACE reads with MiXCR, one row per CDR3 protein. The table includes fewer than 900,000 distinct CDR3 sequences, roughly 35% detected once. This CDR3 is 15 amino acids long. The V end lost 6 bases, the J end lost 1 base, and 17 bases lay between the germline ends. Looked up from germline, CDR1 is DFQATT and CDR2 is SNEGSKA (reference sequence). With regard to this clonotype: Antigen: not known.

Overall study results and limits: Roughly linear declines in TCR beta diversity per million T cells occurred with age.

The rearrangement links TRBV20-1 to TRBJ2-3; D is perhaps TRBD2 (7 bases). The source of this sequence is a man aged 18 to 30 in good health. Sequencing was carried out using blood. CDR3 region: CSAQRGGEGTDTQYF. In DNA, the CDR3 is TGCAGTGCCCAGAGGGGGGGCGAAGGCACAGATACGCAGTATTTT.